The subject of this entry is one T cell receptor (beta chain). This clonotype was observed many times. This clone's antigen is unknown. No per-base quality is available; no much larger clone lies one base away. TCRdb names Illumina NovaSeq 6000 as the instrument used. Using 5'RACE with constant-segment primers, TCRalpha and TCRbeta cDNA libraries were constructed, with sample barcodes and unique molecular identifiers added in the process. RNA was extracted from every sample with Trizol reagent. The libraries were amplified in two PCR steps, and the second step added a second sample barcode and Illumina TruSeq adapters. Libraries were sequenced on an Illumina NovaSeq with 2 x 150 bp paired-end reads. Per the original workflow: With migec v1.2.7, reads were demultiplexed and then collapsed into UMI-guided consensus sequences. Using mixcr v2.1.11, the UMI consensuses were aligned to TRA and TRB V and J templates and assembled into clonotypes. A clonotype was counted as expanded or contracted only when both edgeR and NoisET called the clonotype significant, with the noise models trained on biological replicates. For edgeR calls, the thresholds were a false discovery rate-adjusted p below 0.01 and a log2 fold-change of 1. PCA with hierarchical clustering of max-normalized trajectories of the 1000 most abundant clonotypes was used as exploratory dynamics analysis. Separately sequenced CD4+ and CD8+ repertoires were used to assign the CD4 or CD8 phenotype of responding clones. TCRdb cleaned the public reads at Q25 with fastp, built clones with MiXCR and kept in-frame beta chains. Rows matching on CDR3 protein sequence are summarized as one entry with the most common DNA and genes. The V and J calls come from TCRdb's annotation, not from the publication. Across this sample there are more than 35,000 distinct CDR3 sequences, with around 6.1% seen only once. The ten largest make up 0.81% of the sample.

Ficoll-Paque density gradient centrifugation was the method used to isolate PBMCs. These data originate in a study of T-cell memory formation after mild COVID-19 (dated by TCRdb to 2020 to 2022). In terms of the full investigation: TCR sequence clusters from the two donors were found to be largely donor specific. Longitudinal TCRalpha and TCRbeta repertoire sequencing tracked T-cell clones expanding and contracting after mild COVID-19 in a couple of donors. The cohort comprised two young, previously healthy adult volunteers, one female and one male.

Beyond this particular receptor, the publication reports: The study included only a couple of mild cases, and larger cohorts that include severe cases with pre-infection samples were judged to be necessary. Whether the second-wave clones peaking on day 37 were SARS-CoV-2 specific was not confirmed. Contracting CD4+ clones appeared mostly in the CM and EM memory subsets, whereas CD8+ clones were enriched in EMRA. Some responding clones were found in pre-infection memory, which suggests that pre-existing cross-reactive memory T cells took part in the SARS-CoV-2 response. Balanced CD4/CD8 phenotypes were observed for clones contracting from day 15 to 85, whereas a bias towards CD4+ was observed for a second wave of clones expanding from day 15 to 37.

The source of this sequence is an adult who had mild COVID-19 (a few samples of this study predate the infection). The sample titles of this study are shuffled in the database, so cell type and time point are left out. Input material: PBMCs or a T cell subset sorted from them (not recorded which).

The nucleotide sequence reads TGTGCCAGCAGGGCTCTTCGGGGGAGGGGAAACCTGCCCGAGCAGTTCTTC. This encodes CASRALRGRGNLPEQFF. The chain is encoded by TRBV11-2 joined to TRBJ2-1, with 7 bases aligning to TRBD2. Clipping removes 6 bases from V and 10 bases from J, with 21 as the unmatched junction base count. According to the germline V gene, CDR1 reads SGHAT and CDR2 reads FQNNGV. The CDR3, from cysteine to phenylalanine, totals 17 residues. Just the 51-base CDR3 DNA is kept, in frame starting at base 1. The entire variable domain, with the stretches around the CDR3 drawn from the reference TRBV11-2 and TRBJ2-1 proteins, is EAGVAQSPRYKIIEKRQSVAFWCNPISGHATLYWYQQILGQGPKLLIQFQNNGVVDDSQLPKDRFSAERLKGVDSTLKIQPAKLEDSAVYLCASRALRGRGNLPEQFFGPGTRLTVL.